These 5 T cell receptor beta chains were all obtained from the same sample, sequenced in a study of cytomegalovirus exposure and HLA in healthy donors. PCR primers comprised 60 Vbeta and 13 Jbeta primers. Clones were read by immunoSEQ multiplex PCR, and TCRdb kept only the in-frame ones, dropping some. Counted here are 35,000 to 55,000 clones, around 65% occurring once; the ten biggest clones make up 8.7%. The sample taken for sequencing was PBMCs. Receptors were obtained from a human donor in good health.

The V and J genes are TRBV5-1 and TRBJ1-4; D perhaps matches TRBD1 (5 bases). CDR1 and CDR2 from the germline V gene are SGHRS and YFSETQ. CDR3 length: 16 residues. The V and J ends lost 0 bases and 8 bases respectively, with 17 bases between them. The CDR3 region is CASSLGVLQGGEKLFF. The DNA for the CDR3 is TGCGCCAGCAGCTTGGGCGTGCTGCAGGGAGGGGAAAAACTGTTTTTT.

V gene TRBV10-3 combines with J gene TRBJ1-4; D is perhaps TRBD1 (6 bases). Per the germline V gene, CDR1 is ENHRY and CDR2 is SYGVKD. The V end was cut by 3 bases, the J end by 5 bases, with 10 bases between. The CDR3 totals 14 residues. CDR3 sequence: CAISDYRENEKLFF. CDR3 nucleotide sequence: TGTGCCATCAGTGACTACAGGGAAAATGAAAAACTGTTTTTT.

The rearrangement joins TRBV28 to TRBJ1-2; 9 nucleotides align to TRBD1. The germline V gene encodes CDR1 MDHEN and CDR2 SYDVKM. This CDR3 comprises 14 residues. The J segment lost 2 bases and the V segment lost 5 bases, leaving 3 bases of the junction unmatched. The CDR3 DNA follows: TGTGCCAGCAGTCGGACAGGGGCGAACTATGGCTACACCTTC. Translation gives CASSRTGANYGYTF.

This sequence joins TRBV4-1 and TRBJ2-3; the D is unclear. Trimming stripped 0 bases from V and 5 bases from J, with 12 bases between. The germline CDR1 and CDR2 sequences are MGHRA and YSYEKL. The CDR3 is 15 residues long. CDR3 bases: TGCGCCAGCAGCCAAGATAGTGGTAGAGGAGATACGCAGTATTTT. Protein sequence: CASSQDSGRGDTQYF.

The chain carries TRBV7-2 and TRBJ2-6, with 8 bases identical to TRBD1. The CDR3 sequence is 16 residues long. Germline V lookup: CDR1 SGHTA, CDR2 FQGNSA. The V and J ends lost 11 bases and 0 bases, in that order; junction bases with no gene match: 9. CDR3 protein: CAARQGRNSGANVLTF. The CDR3 DNA reads as TGTGCCGCACGACAGGGGCGGAACTCTGGGGCCAACGTCCTGACTTTC.